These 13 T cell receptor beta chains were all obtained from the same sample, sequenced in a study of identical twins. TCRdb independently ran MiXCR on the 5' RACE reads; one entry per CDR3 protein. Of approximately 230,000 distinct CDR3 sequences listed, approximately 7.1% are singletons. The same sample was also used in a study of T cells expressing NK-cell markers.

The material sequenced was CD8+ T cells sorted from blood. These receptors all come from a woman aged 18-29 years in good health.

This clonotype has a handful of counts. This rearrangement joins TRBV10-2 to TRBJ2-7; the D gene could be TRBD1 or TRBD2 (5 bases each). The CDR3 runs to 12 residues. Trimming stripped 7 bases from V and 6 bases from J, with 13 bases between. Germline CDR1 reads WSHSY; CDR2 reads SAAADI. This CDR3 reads CASIGVRGEQYF. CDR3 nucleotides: TGCGCCAGCATCGGGGTGAGGGGCGAGCAGTACTTC.

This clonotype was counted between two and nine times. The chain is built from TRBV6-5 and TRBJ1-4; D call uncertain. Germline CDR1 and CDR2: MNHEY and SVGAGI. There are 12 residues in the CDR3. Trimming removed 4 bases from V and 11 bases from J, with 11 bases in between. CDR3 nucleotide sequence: TGTGCCAGCAGTTCCACCGGGGAGAAACTGTTTTTT. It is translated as CASSSTGEKLFF.

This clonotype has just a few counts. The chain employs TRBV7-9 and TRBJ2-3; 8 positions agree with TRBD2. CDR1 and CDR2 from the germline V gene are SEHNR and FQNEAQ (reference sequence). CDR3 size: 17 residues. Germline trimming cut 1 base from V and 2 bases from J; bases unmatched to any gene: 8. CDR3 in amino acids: CASSLGIAGKNTDTQYF. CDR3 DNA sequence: TGTGCCAGCAGCTTAGGAATAGCGGGGAAAAACACAGATACGCAGTATTTT.

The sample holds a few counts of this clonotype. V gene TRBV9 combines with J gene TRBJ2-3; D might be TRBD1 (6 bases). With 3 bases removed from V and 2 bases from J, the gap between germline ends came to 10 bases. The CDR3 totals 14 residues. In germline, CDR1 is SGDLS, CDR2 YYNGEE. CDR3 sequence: CASSEGHDTDTQYF. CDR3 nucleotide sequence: TGTGCCAGCAGCGAGGGACACGACACAGATACGCAGTATTTT. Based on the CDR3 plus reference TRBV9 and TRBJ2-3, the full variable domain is DSGVTQTPKHLITATGQRVTLRCSPRSGDLSVYWYQQSLDQGLQFLIQYYNGEERAKGNILERFSAQQFPDLHSELNLSSLELGDSALYFCASSEGHDTDTQYFGPGTRLTVL.

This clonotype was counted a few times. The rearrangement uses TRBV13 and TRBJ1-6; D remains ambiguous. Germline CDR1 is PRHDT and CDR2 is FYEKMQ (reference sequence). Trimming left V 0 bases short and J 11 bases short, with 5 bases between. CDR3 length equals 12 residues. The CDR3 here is CASSLGAPPLHF. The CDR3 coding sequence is TGTGCCAGCAGCTTAGGTGCGCCACCCCTCCACTTT.

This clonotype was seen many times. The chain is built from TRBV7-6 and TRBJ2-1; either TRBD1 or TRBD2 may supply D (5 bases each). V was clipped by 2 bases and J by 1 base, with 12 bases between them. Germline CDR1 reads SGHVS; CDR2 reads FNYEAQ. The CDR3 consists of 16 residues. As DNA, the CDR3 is TGTGCCAGCAGCTTATGGTCTGGGGGTTCCTACAATGAGCAGTTCTTC. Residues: CASSLWSGGSYNEQFF.

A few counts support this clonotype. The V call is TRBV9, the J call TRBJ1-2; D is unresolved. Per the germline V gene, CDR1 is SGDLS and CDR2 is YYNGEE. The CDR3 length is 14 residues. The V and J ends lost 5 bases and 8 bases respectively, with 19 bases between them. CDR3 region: CASSRSGVNTGYTF. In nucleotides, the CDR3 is TGTGCCAGCAGTCGAAGTGGCGTAAACACAGGCTACACCTTC.

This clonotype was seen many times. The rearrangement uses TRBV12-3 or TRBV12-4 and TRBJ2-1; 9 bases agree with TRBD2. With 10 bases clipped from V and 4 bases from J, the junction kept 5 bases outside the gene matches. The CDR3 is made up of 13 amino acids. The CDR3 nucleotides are TGTGCCACCTTAGCGGGGGATTACAATGAGCAGTTCTTC. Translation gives CATLAGDYNEQFF.

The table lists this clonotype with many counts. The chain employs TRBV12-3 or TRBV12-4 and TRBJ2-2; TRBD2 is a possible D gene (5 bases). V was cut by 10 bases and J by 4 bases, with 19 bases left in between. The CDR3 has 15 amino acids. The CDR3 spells CATTPFGVSTGELFF. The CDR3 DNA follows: TGTGCCACCACACCATTCGGGGTCAGCACCGGGGAGCTGTTTTTT.

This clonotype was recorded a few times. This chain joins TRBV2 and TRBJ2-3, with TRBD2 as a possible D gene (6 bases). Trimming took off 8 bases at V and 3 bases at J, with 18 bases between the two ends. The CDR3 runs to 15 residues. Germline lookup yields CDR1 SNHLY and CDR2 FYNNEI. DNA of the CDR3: TGTGCCAGCCCCCCCAGCGGACGGGGGACAGATACGCAGTATTTT. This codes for CASPPSGRGTDTQYF.

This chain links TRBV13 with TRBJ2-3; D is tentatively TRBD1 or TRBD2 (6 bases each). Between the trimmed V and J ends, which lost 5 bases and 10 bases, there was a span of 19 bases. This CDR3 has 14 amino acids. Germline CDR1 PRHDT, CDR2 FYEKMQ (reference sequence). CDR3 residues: CASSEGGTGTAQYF. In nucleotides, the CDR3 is TGTGCCAGCAGCGAGGGGGGAACGGGGACGGCGCAGTATTTT.

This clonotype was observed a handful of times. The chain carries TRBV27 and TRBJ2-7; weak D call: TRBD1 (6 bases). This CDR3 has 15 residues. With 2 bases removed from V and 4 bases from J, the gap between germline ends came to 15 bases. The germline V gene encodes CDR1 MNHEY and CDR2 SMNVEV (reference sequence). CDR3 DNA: TGTGCCAGCAGTTTAACCCCCGGACAGACATACGAGCAGTACTTC. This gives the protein CASSLTPGQTYEQYF.

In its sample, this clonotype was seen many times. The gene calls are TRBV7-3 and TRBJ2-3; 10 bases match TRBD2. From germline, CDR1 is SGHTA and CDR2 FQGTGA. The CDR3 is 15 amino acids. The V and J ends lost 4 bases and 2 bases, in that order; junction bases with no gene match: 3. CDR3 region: CASSSSGGATDTQYF. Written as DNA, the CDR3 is TGTGCCAGCAGCTCGAGCGGGGGGGCCACAGATACGCAGTATTTT.